The 3 T cell receptor beta chains below all came from one sample that was sequenced in a study of T-cell reconstitution after alpha-beta-depleted transplantation in children. Library preparation (for TCRbeta) was performed with unique molecular identifiers. TCRdb reprocessed the PCR reads with MiXCR, giving one entry per CDR3 protein. Seen here are 200,000 to 300,000 distinct CDR3 sequences, more than 10% observed once, and the top ten hold 2% to 3%. The specimen was PBMCs from the stem cell graft donor, collected from the stem cell graft. Every receptor here comes from a human donor who donated a stem cell graft to a child with acute lymphoblastic leukemia.

This clonotype was seen repeatedly, ten times or more. The chain recombines TRBV6-1 with TRBJ2-4; possible D gene TRBD2, 6 bases. Germline CDR1 is MNHNS and CDR2 is SASEGT. The CDR3 loop spans 16 amino acids. Trimming took 6 bases from V and 0 from J, leaving 15 bases between them. CDR3 residues: CASRTGGTLAKNIQYF. The CDR3 DNA reads as TGTGCCAGCAGAACCGGGGGAACACTAGCCAAAAACATTCAGTACTTC.

This clonotype has more than one count but fewer than ten. The chain joins TRBV6-1 to TRBJ2-3, with no clear D. The CDR3 runs to 15 residues. Germline V lookup: CDR1 MNHNS, CDR2 SASEGT. V lost 6 bases and J 0 bases, leaving 13 bases between the germline ends. This chain's CDR3 is CASRPLGTSTDTQYF. CDR3 in DNA: TGTGCCAGCAGGCCTTTGGGTACTAGCACAGATACGCAGTATTTT.

In its sample, this clonotype was seen many times. The gene calls are TRBV7-2 and TRBJ1-1; D possibly corresponds to TRBD1 (6 bases). This CDR3 contains 14 residues. CDR1 and CDR2 from the germline V gene are SGHTA and FQGNSA. V gave up 1 base and J gave up 7 bases, with 13 bases separating them. CDR3 DNA sequence: TGTGCCAGCAGCTTAGGGCAGGGGTTTCGTGAAGCTTTCTTT. This codes for CASSLGQGFREAFF.